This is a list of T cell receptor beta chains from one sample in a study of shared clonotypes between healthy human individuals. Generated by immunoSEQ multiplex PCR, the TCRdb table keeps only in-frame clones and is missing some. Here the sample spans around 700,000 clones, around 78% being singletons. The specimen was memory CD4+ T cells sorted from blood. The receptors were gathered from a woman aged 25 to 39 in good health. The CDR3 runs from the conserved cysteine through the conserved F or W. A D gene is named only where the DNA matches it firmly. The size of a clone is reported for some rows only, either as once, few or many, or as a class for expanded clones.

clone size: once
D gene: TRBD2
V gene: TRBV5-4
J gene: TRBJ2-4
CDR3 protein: CASSRGTSGPLAKNIQYF
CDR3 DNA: TGTGCCAGCAGCCGGGGGACTAGCGGACCACTAGCCAAAAACATTCAGTACTTC

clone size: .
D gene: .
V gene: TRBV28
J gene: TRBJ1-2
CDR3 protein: CASSFFQGGNYGYTF
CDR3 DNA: TGTGCCAGCAGTTTTTTCCAGGGTGGTAACTATGGCTACACCTTC

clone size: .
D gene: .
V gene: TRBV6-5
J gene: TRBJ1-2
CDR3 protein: CASSYSPGLNYGYTF
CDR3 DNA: TGTGCCAGCAGTTACTCGCCGGGTCTCAACTATGGCTACACCTTC

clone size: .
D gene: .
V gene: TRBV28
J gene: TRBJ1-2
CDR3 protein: CASSLSLNYGYTF
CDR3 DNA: TGTGCCAGCAGTTTGTCCTTAAACTATGGCTACACCTTC

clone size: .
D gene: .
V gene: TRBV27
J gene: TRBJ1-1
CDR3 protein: CASSPTLGDPRYPEAFF
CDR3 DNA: TGTGCCAGCAGTCCAACCCTGGGGGATCCCCGATACCCTGAAGCTTTCTTT

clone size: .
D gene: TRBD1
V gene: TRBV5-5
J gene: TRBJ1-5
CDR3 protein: CASSLFQGVDQPQHF
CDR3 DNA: TGTGCCAGCAGTTTGTTCCAGGGGGTGGATCAGCCCCAGCATTTT

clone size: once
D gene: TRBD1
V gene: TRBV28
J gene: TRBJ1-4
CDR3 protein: CASSQDRFGTGGEKLFF
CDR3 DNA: TGTGCCAGCAGTCAAGATCGATTCGGGACAGGGGGGGAAAAACTGTTTTTT

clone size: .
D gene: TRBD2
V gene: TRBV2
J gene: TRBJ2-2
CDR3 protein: CASKTSANTGELFF
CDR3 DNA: TGTGCCAGCAAGACTAGCGCGAACACCGGGGAGCTGTTTTTT

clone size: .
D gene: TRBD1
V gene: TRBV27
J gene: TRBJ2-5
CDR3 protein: CASSIKGAPATQYF
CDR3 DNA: TGTGCCAGCAGTATAAAGGGGGCCCCAGCAACCCAGTACTTC

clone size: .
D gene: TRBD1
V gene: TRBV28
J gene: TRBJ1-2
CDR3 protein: CASSPETGQGFYTF
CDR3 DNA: TGTGCCAGCAGTCCCGAGACAGGGCAGGGCTTCTACACCTTC

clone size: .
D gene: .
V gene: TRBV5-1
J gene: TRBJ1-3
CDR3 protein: CASSWDGNTIYF
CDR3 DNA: TGCGCCAGCAGCTGGGATGGAAACACCATATATTTT

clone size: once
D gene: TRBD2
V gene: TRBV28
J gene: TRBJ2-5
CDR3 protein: CASSQTSGGKETQYF
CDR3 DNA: TGTGCCAGCAGTCAAACTAGCGGGGGAAAAGAGACCCAGTACTTC

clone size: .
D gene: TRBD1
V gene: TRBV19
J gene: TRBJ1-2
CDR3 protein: CASSYSGTANYGYTF
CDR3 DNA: TGTGCCAGTAGTTATTCCGGGACAGCTAACTATGGCTACACCTTC

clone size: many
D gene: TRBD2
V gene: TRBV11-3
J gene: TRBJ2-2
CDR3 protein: CASSLADFGLAGLDTGELFF
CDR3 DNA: TGTGCCAGCAGCTTAGCGGATTTCGGACTAGCGGGTCTTGACACCGGGGAGCTGTTTTTT

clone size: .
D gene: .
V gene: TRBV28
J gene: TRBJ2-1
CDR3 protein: CASSFTLGQFF
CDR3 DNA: TGTGCCAGCAGTTTTACTCTGGGGCAGTTCTTC

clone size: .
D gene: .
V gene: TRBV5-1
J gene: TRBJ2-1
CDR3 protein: CASSLVGYGNEQFF
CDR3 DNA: TGCGCCAGCAGCTTGGTTGGCTACGGCAATGAGCAGTTCTTC

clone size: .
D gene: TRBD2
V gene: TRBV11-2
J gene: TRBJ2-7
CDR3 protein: CASSSLSGRAKEQYF
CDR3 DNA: TGTGCCAGCAGCTCCCTTAGCGGGAGGGCCAAAGAGCAGTACTTC

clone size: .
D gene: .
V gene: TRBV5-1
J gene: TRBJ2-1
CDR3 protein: CASSPGNTHMANEQFF
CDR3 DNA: TGCGCCAGCAGCCCCGGGAACACACATATGGCCAATGAGCAGTTCTTC

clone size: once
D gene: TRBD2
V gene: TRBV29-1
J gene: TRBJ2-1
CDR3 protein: CSAGGAGLYNEQFF
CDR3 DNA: TGCAGCGCGGGGGGAGCCGGACTCTACAATGAGCAGTTCTTC

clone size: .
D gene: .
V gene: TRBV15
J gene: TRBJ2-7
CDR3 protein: CATSRGAGRENEQYF
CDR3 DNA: TGTGCCACCAGCAGAGGGGCGGGCAGGGAGAACGAGCAGTACTTC

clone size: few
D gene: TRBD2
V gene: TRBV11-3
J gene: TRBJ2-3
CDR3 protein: CASSASSGNPDTQYF
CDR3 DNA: TGTGCCAGCAGCGCATCTAGCGGGAACCCAGATACGCAGTATTTT

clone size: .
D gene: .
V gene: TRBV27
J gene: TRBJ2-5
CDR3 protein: CASSLSAGETQYF
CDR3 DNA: TGTGCCAGCAGTTTATCGGCAGGAGAGACCCAGTACTTC

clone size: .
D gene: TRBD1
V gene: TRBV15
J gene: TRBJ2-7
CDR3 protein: CATSRDRGSYEQYF
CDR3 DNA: TGTGCCACCAGCCGGGACAGGGGATCCTACGAGCAGTACTTC

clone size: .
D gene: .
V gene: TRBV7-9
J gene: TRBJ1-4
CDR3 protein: CASSLAGLGGEKLFF
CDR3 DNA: TGTGCCAGCAGCTTAGCAGGGCTCGGGGGTGAAAAACTGTTTTTT

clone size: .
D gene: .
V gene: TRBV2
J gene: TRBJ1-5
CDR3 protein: CASSSGGNQPQHF
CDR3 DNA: TGTGCCAGCAGTTCCGGGGGTAATCAGCCCCAGCATTTT

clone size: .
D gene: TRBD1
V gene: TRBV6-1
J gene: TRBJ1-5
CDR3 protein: CAITQQGNSNQPQHF
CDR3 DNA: TGTGCCATCACACAACAGGGGAATAGCAATCAGCCCCAGCATTTT

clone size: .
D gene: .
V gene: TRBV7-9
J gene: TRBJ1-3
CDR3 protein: CASSSITTVAGNTIYF
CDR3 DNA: TGTGCCAGCAGCTCGATAACGACAGTCGCTGGAAACACCATATATTTT

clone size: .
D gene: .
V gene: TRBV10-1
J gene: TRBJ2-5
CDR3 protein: CASSEGRDIQETQYF
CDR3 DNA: TGCGCCAGCAGTGAAGGCAGGGACATACAAGAGACCCAGTACTTC

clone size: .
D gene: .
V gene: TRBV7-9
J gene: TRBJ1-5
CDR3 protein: CASSLGAGTLIEQPQHF
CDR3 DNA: TGTGCCAGCAGCTTAGGAGCCGGGACCCTCATCGAGCAGCCCCAGCATTTT

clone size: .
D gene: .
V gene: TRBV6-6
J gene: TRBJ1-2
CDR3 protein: CASSNQRGGYTF
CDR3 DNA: TGTGCCAGCAGCAACCAGAGGGGTGGCTACACCTTC

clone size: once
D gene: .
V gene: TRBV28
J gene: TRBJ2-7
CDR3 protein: CASSRVTWGQYF
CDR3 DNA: TGTGCCAGCAGTCGGGTGACATGGGGGCAGTACTTC

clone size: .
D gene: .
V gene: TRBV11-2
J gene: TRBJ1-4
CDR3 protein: CASSPGEASEKLFF
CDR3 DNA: TGTGCCAGCAGCCCAGGGGAGGCAAGTGAAAAACTGTTTTTT

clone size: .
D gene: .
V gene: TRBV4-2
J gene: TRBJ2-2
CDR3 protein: CASSLGDRQNTGELFF
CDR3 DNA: TGTGCCAGCAGCCTAGGGGACCGCCAGAACACCGGGGAGCTGTTTTTT

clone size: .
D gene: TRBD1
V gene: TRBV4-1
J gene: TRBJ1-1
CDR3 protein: CASSQPAGTVNTEAFF
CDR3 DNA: TGCGCCAGCAGCCAACCAGCCGGGACAGTGAACACTGAAGCTTTCTTT

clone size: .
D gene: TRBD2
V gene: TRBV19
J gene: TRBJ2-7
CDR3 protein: CASSISASGTFSYEQYF
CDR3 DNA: TGTGCCAGTAGTATTTCGGCTAGCGGGACATTCTCCTACGAGCAGTACTTC

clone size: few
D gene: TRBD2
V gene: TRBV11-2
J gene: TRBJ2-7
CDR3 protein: CASSSGLAGYSSYEQYF
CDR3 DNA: TGTGCCAGCAGCTCTGGACTAGCGGGGTACAGCTCCTACGAGCAGTACTTC

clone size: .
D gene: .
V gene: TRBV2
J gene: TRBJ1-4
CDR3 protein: CASSGPTWREKLFF
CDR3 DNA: TGTGCCAGCAGTGGACCTACCTGGAGGGAAAAACTGTTTTTT

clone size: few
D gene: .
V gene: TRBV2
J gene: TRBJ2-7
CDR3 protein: CASSGQVIIYEQYF
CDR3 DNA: TGTGCCAGCAGTGGACAGGTGATTATTTACGAGCAGTACTTC

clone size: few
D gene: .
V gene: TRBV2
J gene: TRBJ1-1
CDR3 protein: CASSDPNTEAFF
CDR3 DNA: TGTGCCAGCAGTGATCCGAACACTGAAGCTTTCTTT

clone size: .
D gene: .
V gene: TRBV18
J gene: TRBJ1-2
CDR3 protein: CASSPRPDGYTF
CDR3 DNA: TGTGCCAGCTCACCACGACCCGATGGCTACACCTTC